Following are 24 T cell receptor beta chains from one sample sequenced in a study of shared clonotypes between healthy human individuals. Some clones are missing from TCRdb's copy, which holds only in-frame ones; the method was immunoSEQ multiplex PCR. The sample carries a few million clones, 85% to 95% recorded once. The specimen was naive CD4+ T cells sorted from blood. Subset given: CD45RA+ positively selected. These receptor sequences come from a man in his late teens or twenties in good health.

J is TRBJ1-2 and V is TRBV5-6; a possible D gene is TRBD1 (5 bases). The CDR3 totals 14 residues. The V end was cut by 4 bases, the J end by 2 bases, with 12 bases between. The V gene's germline CDR1 is SGHDT and CDR2 YYEEEE. CDR3 protein: CASSLTDTNYGYTF. Here the CDR3 DNA reads TGTGCCAGCAGCCTAACGGACACGAACTATGGCTACACCTTC. The variable domain in full, with the rest retrieved from reference TRBV5-6 and TRBJ1-2, is DAGVTQSPTHLIKTRGQQVTLRCSPKSGHDTVSWYQQALGQGPQFIFQYYEEEERQRGNFPDRFSGHQFPNYSSELNVNALLLGDSALYLCASSLTDTNYGYTFGSGTRLTVV.

The J gene is TRBJ2-1, the V gene TRBV9; D perhaps matches TRBD1 (7 bases). CDR1 and CDR2 from the germline V gene are SGDLS and YYNGEE. The CDR3 is 17 residues long. Trimming removed 0 bases at V and 4 bases at J, with 17 bases between. Here the CDR3 DNA reads TGTGCCAGCAGCGTAGAAGAGGGGGCGGACTATTACAATGAGCAGTTCTTC. This encodes CASSVEEGADYYNEQFF.

The chain recombines TRBV10-3 with TRBJ2-7; 13 bases are a match to TRBD2. The CDR3 runs to 15 residues. The V segment lost 2 bases and the J segment 2 bases; nucleotides outside the gene matches: 0. Germline CDR1 and CDR2: ENHRY and SYGVKD. The CDR3 spells CAISEGLAGAYEQYF. For the CDR3, the DNA is TGTGCCATCAGTGAGGGACTAGCGGGAGCCTACGAGCAGTACTTC.

The chain has TRBV18 and TRBJ2-7, with TRBD2 as a possible D gene (7 bases). CDR1 is KGHSH and CDR2 is LQKENI in the germline V gene. The CDR3 totals 16 residues. The V and J ends lost 0 bases and 4 bases respectively, with 16 bases between them. The CDR3 sequence: CASSPPSGGQGYEQYF. In nucleotides, the CDR3 is TGTGCCAGCTCACCACCTTCGGGGGGCCAGGGATACGAGCAGTACTTC.

This clone was recorded only once. This rearrangement joins TRBV18 to TRBJ1-4, with D hard to call. The CDR3 is 16 amino acids. CDR1 is KGHSH, CDR2 LQKENI, per germline. With 2 bases removed from V and 2 bases from J, the gap between germline ends came to 12 bases. The CDR3 DNA follows: TGTGCCAGCTCACCATTCGACCCCGGGACTAATGAAAAACTGTTTTTT. Its translation is CASSPFDPGTNEKLFF.

The rearrangement links TRBV5-4 to TRBJ2-3, with TRBD2 matching over 8 bases. Germline values: CDR1 SGHNT, CDR2 YYREEE (reference sequence). V lost 0 bases to trimming and J lost 2 bases; unmatched junction nucleotides: 5. This CDR3 is 16 amino acids long. The CDR3 DNA reads as TGTGCCAGCAGCTTGGGGATAGCGGGGCACACAGATACGCAGTATTTT. Its protein is CASSLGIAGHTDTQYF.

The J gene is TRBJ1-5, the V gene TRBV28, with D hard to call. CDR1 is MDHEN, CDR2 SYDVKM, per germline. V lost 2 bases to trimming and J lost 0 bases, with 8 bases between them. The CDR3 consists of 15 residues. CDR3 loop: CASSLNLNSNQPQHF. The DNA for the CDR3 is TGTGCCAGCAGTTTAAACCTCAATAGCAATCAGCCCCAGCATTTT.

The chain joins TRBV10-2 to TRBJ2-4, with D unresolved. V lost 1 base and J lost 3, with 13 bases in between. This CDR3 spans 16 amino acids. CDR1 WSHSY and CDR2 SAAADI come from the germline V gene. The CDR3 is CASSEWSALDKNIQYF. CDR3 nucleotide sequence: TGCGCCAGCAGTGAGTGGTCAGCTTTGGACAAAAACATTCAGTACTTC.

This clone came up a few times. J is TRBJ1-5 and V is TRBV7-9; D possibly corresponds to TRBD1 (5 bases). V was pared by 8 bases and J by 14 bases, with 19 bases between. Looked up from germline, CDR1 is SEHNR and CDR2 is FQNEAQ (reference sequence). This CDR3 comprises 12 residues. CDR3 sequence (DNA): TGTGCCAGCTCCCCGCAGGGCGGTCCGGAGCATTTT. Protein: CASSPQGGPEHF.

This chain connects TRBV6-1 to TRBJ1-5, with TRBD1 as a possible D gene (5 bases). Trimming pared 2 bases from V and 1 base from J, leaving 9 bases between. Looked up from germline, CDR1 is MNHNS and CDR2 is SASEGT. The CDR3 is made up of 15 amino acids. The CDR3 is CASSERTISNQPQHF. The CDR3, as DNA: TGTGCCAGCAGTGAAAGGACAATCAGCAATCAGCCCCAGCATTTT.

The gene calls are TRBV11-2 and TRBJ2-5, with 14 nucleotides matching TRBD2. Germline-derived CDR1 and CDR2 are SGHAT and FQNNGV. V shed 5 bases and J 5 bases; nucleotides not matched to a gene: 13. CDR3 length equals 18 residues. As DNA, the CDR3 is TGTGCCAGCAGCCTCACCGGGACTAGCGGGAGTAGGGGGGAGACCCAGTACTTC. Translating gives CASSLTGTSGSRGETQYF.

CDR3 protein: CASSLWYSQASSYEQYF. The DNA for the CDR3 is TGCGCCAGCAGCCTGTGGTACTCCCAAGCCTCCTCCTACGAGCAGTACTTC. The gene calls are TRBV5-1 and TRBJ2-7; D is unclear. The CDR3 is 17 amino acids. Looked up from germline, CDR1 is SGHRS and CDR2 is YFSETQ. V lost 4 bases and J lost 0, with 20 bases in between. Full variable domain (outside the CDR3, taken from reference TRBV5-1 and TRBJ2-7): KAGVTQTPRYLIKTRGQQVTLSCSPISGHRSVSWYQQTPGQGLQFLFEYFSETQRNKGNFPGRFSGRQFSNSRSEMNVSTLELGDSALYLCASSLWYSQASSYEQYFGPGTRLTVT.

On this clone: Other DNA sequences in this sample translate to the same CDR3. This sequence joins TRBV4-3 and TRBJ2-1; D not resolved. The CDR3 sequence is 15 residues long. V lost 0 bases, J lost 0 bases, and 6 bases lay in between. CDR1 and CDR2 (germline): LGHNA, YSLEER. The CDR3 bases are TGCGCCAGCAGCCAAGAGAGTAGCTCCTACAATGAGCAGTTCTTC. Amino acids: CASSQESSSYNEQFF.

V and J are TRBV7-2 and TRBJ2-1, with 8 bases identical to TRBD1. After removal of 5 bases from V and 3 bases from J, the junction contained 6 bases not matched to a gene. CDR3 length equals 15 residues. The germline V gene has CDR1 SGHTA and CDR2 FQGNSA. CDR3 sequence: CASSLPTGDYNEQFF. CDR3 sequence (DNA): TGTGCCAGCAGCCTCCCGACAGGGGACTACAATGAGCAGTTCTTC.

The J gene is TRBJ1-6, the V gene TRBV4-1; unclear D gene. The CDR3 runs to 12 residues. Per germline, CDR1 MGHRA and CDR2 YSYEKL. V lost 0 bases, J lost 6 bases, and 0 bases lay in between. CDR3 loop: CASSQDNSPLHF. CDR3 in DNA: TGCGCCAGCAGCCAAGATAATTCACCCCTCCACTTT.

This chain joins TRBV11-2 and TRBJ1-2; the D is unclear. The CDR3 is 13 residues long. CDR1 is SGHAT, CDR2 FQNNGV, per germline. Between the trimmed V and J ends, which lost 2 bases and 6 bases, there was a span of 10 bases. CDR3 amino acids: CASSLYGLDGYTF. In DNA, the CDR3 is TGTGCCAGCAGCTTATACGGCCTAGATGGCTACACCTTC.

The chain employs TRBV5-1 and TRBJ2-1; the D gene is possibly TRBD2 (5 bases). CDR3 size: 15 residues. V shed 0 bases and J shed 6 bases, with 13 bases lying between them. Germline V CDR1 and CDR2: SGHRS, YFSETQ. CDR3 sequence: CASSLDPGIFNEQFF. In DNA form, the CDR3 reads TGCGCCAGCAGCTTGGATCCGGGAATATTCAATGAGCAGTTCTTC. The variable domain in full, with the rest retrieved from reference TRBV5-1 and TRBJ2-1, is KAGVTQTPRYLIKTRGQQVTLSCSPISGHRSVSWYQQTPGQGLQFLFEYFSETQRNKGNFPGRFSGRQFSNSRSEMNVSTLELGDSALYLCASSLDPGIFNEQFFGPGTRLTVL.

The chain couples TRBV10-3 to TRBJ2-7; maybe TRBD2 (6 bases). The V end was cut by 2 bases, the J end by 0 bases, with 14 bases between. This CDR3 comprises 16 residues. Germline V gene lookup returns CDR1 ENHRY and CDR2 SYGVKD. The CDR3 region is CAISEVGTAGSYEQYF. DNA for the CDR3: TGTGCCATCAGTGAGGTAGGGACTGCAGGCTCCTACGAGCAGTACTTC.

This sequence joins TRBV4-1 and TRBJ1-1, with D possibly being TRBD1 (6 bases). The CDR3 totals 16 residues. Trimming left V 4 bases short and J 1 base short, with 16 bases between. CDR1 and CDR2 from the germline V gene are MGHRA and YSYEKL. CDR3 DNA: TGCGCCAGCAGCCCCAACAGGGCTCTAACGAACACTGAAGCTTTCTTT. It translates to CASSPNRALTNTEAFF.

This clone occurred once. The V and J genes are TRBV7-9 and TRBJ2-2; maybe TRBD1 (6 bases). The V end lost 5 bases, the J end lost 0 bases, and 10 bases lay between the germline ends. Germline values: CDR1 SEHNR, CDR2 FQNEAQ (reference sequence). CDR3 length: 15 residues. The chain's CDR3 is CASSGGQSNTGELFF. CDR3 bases: TGTGCCAGCAGCGGCGGACAGTCGAACACCGGGGAGCTGTTTTTT.

This clone was seen once. V is TRBV29-1 and J is TRBJ1-1; no clear D. The V end was cut by 1 base, the J end by 0 bases, with 6 bases between. Germline CDR1 reads SQVTM; CDR2 reads ANQGSEA. CDR3 length equals 13 residues. This chain's CDR3 is CSVEAQMNTEAFF. The CDR3 DNA reads as TGCAGCGTTGAAGCTCAGATGAACACTGAAGCTTTCTTT.

V gene TRBV2 combines with J gene TRBJ2-3, with 8 bases identical to TRBD1. Germline V gene data show CDR1 as SNHLY and CDR2 as FYNNEI. Losses at the gene ends were 4 bases for V and 9 bases for J; bases not matched to a gene: 12. The CDR3 is 15 amino acids. This CDR3 reads CASSATGAPGETQYF. The CDR3 DNA sequence: TGTGCCAGCAGTGCGACAGGGGCTCCCGGGGAGACGCAGTATTTT.

This chain connects TRBV7-9 to TRBJ2-7, with TRBD1 matching 8 bases. This CDR3 has 16 residues. Looked up from germline, CDR1 is SEHNR and CDR2 is FQNEAQ (reference sequence). The junction had 5 bases not matched to a gene; V was cut back by 1 base and J by 0 bases. The CDR3 sequence is CASSLVRTGSSYEQYF. CDR3 DNA: TGTGCCAGCAGCTTAGTCCGGACAGGGAGCTCCTACGAGCAGTACTTC.

The chain employs TRBV6-5 and TRBJ1-2; tentatively, D is TRBD1 (5 bases). The V gene's germline CDR1 is MNHEY and CDR2 SVGAGI. V shed 4 bases and J shed 4 bases, with 16 bases lying between them. The CDR3 extends over 15 amino acids. The CDR3 spells CASSFQGRGSYGYTF. The CDR3 nucleotides read TGTGCCAGCAGTTTTCAGGGCAGAGGGTCCTATGGCTACACCTTC.